This TCR beta chain was obtained from a study of beta chain features in type 1 diabetes. About the research overall: All samples yielded 100 million to 140 million examined sorted cells. Study-wide points: Amplification by PCR could prefer shorter templates, with the same effect in patients and controls. Using cDNA template may skew counts toward highly expressing activated cells. Patients with Type 1 diabetes showed moderately but significantly shorter TCRB CDR3s in all four CD4+ subsets.

Sorting with CD45RO/CCR7/CD25/CD127/CD95/CD27 yielded naive, central memory, regulatory and stem-like memory CD4+ cells. Germline V CDR1 and CDR2: MNHNY, SVGAGI (reference sequence). The V end was cut by 7 bases, the J end by 4 bases, with 16 bases between. The CDR3 runs to 15 residues. Expressed TCRB transcripts were sequenced after all isolated RNA was converted to cDNA. The data were produced by immunoSEQ multiplex PCR, yet TCRdb's version contains in-frame clones alone and is incomplete. The sample yields hundreds of thousands of clones, under 15% seen once. As for this clone: Its target is not known.

The sequencing sample was made of naive CD4+ T cells from blood. V usage is TRBV6-6 and J usage is TRBJ2-2; D call uncertain. This receptor was identified in a man aged 18 to 30 with type 1 diabetes. CDR3 nucleotides: TGTGCCAGCACCCAGCCACGGTCCATCACCGGGGAGCTGTTTTTT. It is translated as CASTQPRSITGELFF.